This TCR beta chain derives from a study of blood T cells in healthy people across ages. About the study: The template switching approach captured approximately one barcoded beta molecule for every two T cells.

Only a few counts were recorded for this clonotype. Antigen unknown. Findings of the study overall: Diversity was higher, and naive CD4+ cells more numerous, in long-lived donors than in aged donors.

Alongside a J-beta primer mix, a sample-barcoded 5' primer served in a second PCR lasting roughly 6 to 11 cycles. Unique molecular identifiers of 12 random nucleotides labeled each cDNA. MiXCR, run by TCRdb on the 5' RACE reads, gives a single entry per CDR3 protein. The table has about 680,000 distinct CDR3 sequences, approximately 49% seen once. The V gene's germline CDR1 is DFQATT and CDR2 SNEGSKA (reference sequence). The CDR3 totals 15 residues. Trimming left V 3 bases short and J 3 bases short, with 17 bases between. A minimum of 6.5 million PBMCs was isolated per sample. This clonotype was sampled from a woman aged 55-75 years in good health. Input material: blood. This rearrangement joins TRBV20-1 to TRBJ1-2, with a weak D call TRBD1 (6 bases). This CDR3 is CSASSRQEGDYGYTF. The CDR3 DNA follows: TGCAGTGCTAGCTCCCGACAGGAAGGGGACTATGGCTACACCTTC.